Below, 12 T cell receptor beta chains from the same sample are listed, as sequenced in a study of response to subunit inactivated influenza vaccine (dated by TCRdb to about 2018). Receptor libraries were prepared by RT-PCR. Sequencing took place on an Illumina HiSeq 2500. TCRdb took the public reads, trimmed them with fastp at Q25, ran MiXCR for clone calling and kept in-frame beta chains. Rows with one shared CDR3 protein collapse into an entry with the most common genes and DNA. The sample table shows some 200,000 distinct CDR3 sequences, and 10% to 15% are seen once. Around 28% of the sample goes to the ten largest clones. This same sample was also part of a study on T cells expressing NK-cell markers. As the second publication notes: The TCR beta cDNA libraries were made using 5'RACE template switching, a step that added both a universal primer site and unique molecular identifiers.

Sample: CD8+ T cells sorted from PBMCs, taken 11 to 12 days after vaccination. The source is a man aged 50-60 years who received an inactivated influenza vaccine. Donor details come from another sample of the same person, matched by shared clones.

The CDR3: CASSLRDVRDGFYEQYF. DNA of the CDR3: TGTGCCAGCAGCTTAAGGGACGTGAGGGACGGTTTCTACGAGCAGTACTTC. V usage is TRBV7-2 and J usage is TRBJ2-7; D is perhaps TRBD1 or TRBD2 (5 bases each). Germline lookup yields CDR1 SGHTA and CDR2 FQGNSA. V shed 2 bases and J shed 3 bases, with 20 bases lying between them. The CDR3 is 17 amino acids. The variable domain in full, with the rest retrieved from reference TRBV7-2 and TRBJ2-7, is GAGVSQSPSNKVTEKGKDVELRCDPISGHTALYWYRQSLGQGLEFLIYFQGNSAPDKSGLPSDRFSAERTGGSVSTLTIQRTQQEDSAVYLCASSLRDVRDGFYEQYFGPGTRLTVT.

This clonotype has only a few counts. V and J are TRBV6-2 or TRBV6-3 and TRBJ1-5; 7 bases align to TRBD1. The germline CDR1 and CDR2 sequences are MNHEY and SVGEGT. With V trimmed by 4 bases and J by 3 bases, 6 bases remained unmatched. The CDR3 covers 15 residues. This chain's CDR3 is CASSSTGVANQPQHF. DNA for the CDR3: TGTGCCAGCAGTTCTACAGGGGTTGCCAATCAGCCCCAGCATTTT.

This clonotype was counted at least ten times. The chain uses TRBV24-1 and TRBJ2-1; no definite D call. CDR1 and CDR2 (germline): KGHDR, SFDVKD. This CDR3 spans 13 amino acids. V gave up 4 bases and J gave up 7 bases, with 10 bases separating them. The CDR3 loop is CATSDLTENEQFF. CDR3 nucleotide sequence: TGTGCCACCAGTGACCTTACAGAAAATGAGCAGTTCTTC.

A few counts support this clonotype. The CDR3 loop is CASSEGGSWYEQYF. In DNA, the CDR3 is TGTGCCAGCAGTGAAGGGGGGAGCTGGTACGAGCAGTACTTC. This chain links TRBV2 with TRBJ2-7; D may correspond to TRBD1 or TRBD2 (5 bases each). V was pared by 1 base and J by 4 bases, with 11 bases between. The CDR3 has 14 residues. The V gene's germline CDR1 is SNHLY and CDR2 FYNNEI.

This clonotype was counted ten times or more. This sequence joins TRBV7-9 and TRBJ2-1; TRBD2 matches at 10 bases. Looked up from germline, CDR1 is SEHNR and CDR2 is FQNEAQ (reference sequence). V shed 5 bases and J 7 bases; nucleotides not matched to a gene: 11. The CDR3 covers 16 residues. CDR3 loop: CASSTPGLAERNEQFF. CDR3 DNA: TGTGCCAGCAGCACCCCCGGACTAGCGGAAAGAAATGAGCAGTTCTTC.

This chain joins TRBV28 and TRBJ2-5; TRBD2 aligns across 9 bases. The CDR3 runs 19 residues. Losses at the gene ends were 3 bases for V and 0 bases for J; bases not matched to a gene: 14. Looked up from germline, CDR1 is MDHEN and CDR2 is SYDVKM. The CDR3 DNA is TGTGCCAGCAGTTTCGGGTTAGCGGGAGAGGTATACTACCAAGAGACCCAGTACTTC. It specifies CASSFGLAGEVYYQETQYF.

The J gene is TRBJ2-5, the V gene TRBV28; no definite D call. V was clipped by 3 bases and J by 2 bases, with 19 bases between them. CDR1 MDHEN and CDR2 SYDVKM come from the germline V gene. CDR3 length equals 17 residues. CDR3 bases: TGTGCCAGCAGTTTTCCCAAGTCAGGAGACTTTCAAGAGACCCAGTACTTC. This encodes CASSFPKSGDFQETQYF.

V gene TRBV3-1 combines with J gene TRBJ2-7, with D perhaps matching TRBD2 (5 bases). Looked up from germline, CDR1 is LGHDT and CDR2 is YNNKEL (reference sequence). The CDR3 is made up of 15 amino acids. V gave up 2 bases and J gave up 7 bases, with 18 bases separating them. CDR3 in DNA: TGTGCCAGCAGCCAAAGTACTCGGCGTCGAGGGGAGCAGTACTTC. Amino acid sequence: CASSQSTRRRGEQYF.

Many counts were recorded for this clonotype. The V call is TRBV9, the J call TRBJ2-2; D unresolved. This CDR3 contains 13 residues. V was pared by 1 base and J by 7 bases, with 8 bases between. CDR1 SGDLS and CDR2 YYNGEE come from the germline V gene. Here the CDR3 DNA reads TGTGCCAGCAGCGTAACCAGCCACGGGGAGCTGTTTTTT. Protein: CASSVTSHGELFF.

The chain links TRBV28 to TRBJ2-6; TRBD1 is a possible D gene (6 bases). Trimming took off 5 bases at V and 0 bases at J, with 17 bases between the two ends. The germline V gene has CDR1 MDHEN and CDR2 SYDVKM. The CDR3 spans 18 residues. In DNA, the CDR3 is TGTGCCAGCAGTCAAACACTAAGGACAGACTCTGGGGCCAACGTCCTGACTTTC. Protein sequence: CASSQTLRTDSGANVLTF. The variable domain in full, with the rest retrieved from reference TRBV28 and TRBJ2-6, is DVKVTQSSRYLVKRTGEKVFLECVQDMDHENMFWYRQDPGLGLRLIYFSYDVKMKEKGDIPEGYSVSREKKERFSLILESASTNQTSMYLCASSQTLRTDSGANVLTFGAGSRLTVL.

This clonotype was found many times. V gene TRBV11-2 combines with J gene TRBJ2-1; D gene unclear. CDR1 and CDR2 (germline): SGHAT, FQNNGV. This CDR3 region has 13 residues. The V end lost 8 bases, the J end lost 1 base, and 9 bases lay between the germline ends. The CDR3 sequence: CASRPPSYNEQFF. The CDR3 nucleotides read TGTGCCAGCCGCCCCCCTTCCTACAATGAGCAGTTCTTC.

The sample holds a few counts of this clonotype. V usage is TRBV20-1 and J usage is TRBJ2-1; D unclear. V dropped 4 bases and J dropped 7 bases, with 8 bases sitting between them. CDR1 is DFQATT, CDR2 SNEGSKA, per germline (reference sequence). CDR3 length: 11 residues. CDR3 sequence reads: CSANSYNEQFF. In DNA form, the CDR3 reads TGCAGTGCTAACAGTTATAATGAGCAGTTCTTC.